These 3 T cell receptor beta chains came from one sample sequenced in a study of neurological immune-mediated disorders. TCRdb reprocessed the 5' RACE reads with MiXCR, giving one entry per CDR3 protein. The table records 20,000 to 30,000 distinct CDR3 sequences, 5% to 7% of them present only once. The sample comprised PBMCs. Every receptor here comes from a woman in her 40s in good health.

This clonotype was observed at least ten times. The chain uses TRBV10-3 and TRBJ2-1; TRBD1 agrees at 7 bases. V dropped 4 bases and J dropped 7; count of bases not matched to a gene: 10. The CDR3 loop spans 15 amino acids. The germline V gene encodes CDR1 ENHRY and CDR2 SYGVKD. This chain's CDR3 is CAISADRSGPNEQFF. CDR3 in DNA: TGTGCCATCAGTGCGGACAGGTCGGGCCCAAATGAGCAGTTCTTC.

This clonotype has ten or more counts. The chain recombines TRBV30 with TRBJ2-1; D is possibly TRBD2 (5 bases). The V and J ends lost 2 bases and 9 bases respectively, with 17 bases between them. The CDR3 has 14 amino acids. Germline V CDR1 and CDR2: GTSNPN, SVGIG (reference sequence). This CDR3 is CAWSSEGWVGEQFF. The CDR3 DNA reads as TGTGCCTGGAGTTCCGAGGGTTGGGTTGGTGAGCAGTTCTTC.

This clonotype was seen more than once but under ten times. V is TRBV12-3 or TRBV12-4 and J is TRBJ2-5, with D unresolved. The CDR3 contains 14 residues. V lost 4 bases to trimming and J lost 4 bases, with 13 bases between them. As DNA, the CDR3 is TGTGCCAGCAGTTGGCATTGGGCTCGAGAGACCCAGTACTTC. Its protein product is CASSWHWARETQYF.